Sequencing of this T cell receptor beta chain was carried out in a study of T cell repertoires in cytomegalovirus infection. TCRdb used MiXCR to reprocess the reads, holding one entry per CDR3 protein. This sample has roughly 230,000 distinct CDR3 sequences, with about 17% found just once. CDR3 length equals 15 residues. Germline V gene lookup returns CDR1 MNHNY and CDR2 SVGAGI (reference sequence). The V end lost 2 bases, the J end lost 5 bases, and 16 bases lay between the germline ends. The sequence was collected from a human donor in good health (CMV status not recorded). Some clones in this sample may be carry-over from other donors' samples. The chain couples TRBV6-6 to TRBJ2-7, with a possible D match to TRBD2 (6 bases). The specimen sequenced was CD8+ T cells from PBMCs. The CDR3 sequence: CASSYPGVGGDEQYF. The CDR3 coding sequence is TGTGCCAGCAGTTACCCGGGGGTCGGCGGGGACGAGCAGTACTTC.